This entry lists 27 T cell receptor beta chains sequenced from one sample in a study of OX40 agonist ivuxolimab in advanced cancers. Data came from immunoSEQ multiplex PCR; TCRdb stores just in-frame clones and leaves some out. Of tens of thousands of clones detected, over 75% appear once; the ten largest clones hold 11%. The starting material was CD4+ or CD8+ T cells sorted from blood, obtained in a trial of the OX40 agonist ivuxolimab. All receptors derive from an adult with an advanced solid tumor such as melanoma, head and neck, liver or kidney cancer.

The chain combines TRBV5-1 with TRBJ1-2; the D gene is possibly TRBD1 (5 bases). Trimming shortened V by 1 base and J by 8 bases, and 9 bases separated the two germline ends. The germline gives CDR1 SGHRS, CDR2 YFSETQ. There are 12 residues in the CDR3. CDR3 region: CASSLPGDGYTF. The CDR3 DNA follows: TGCGCCAGCAGCTTGCCGGGGGACGGCTACACCTTC.

This chain uses TRBV7-6 with TRBJ1-1; the D gene is possibly TRBD1 (5 bases). The CDR3 sequence is 12 residues long. Between the trimmed V and J ends, which lost 6 bases and 5 bases, there was a span of 10 bases. Germline CDR1 and CDR2: SGHVS and FNYEAQ. The CDR3: CASRSGETEAFF. The CDR3 bases are TGTGCCAGCAGATCGGGGGAAACTGAAGCTTTCTTT.

V is TRBV28 and J is TRBJ2-7, with D unclear. Trimming cost V 5 bases and J 0 bases, with 20 bases left between them. The V gene's germline CDR1 is MDHEN and CDR2 SYDVKM. The CDR3 consists of 17 residues. The CDR3 DNA follows: TGTGCCAGCAGTCTCCCCCCCGCACAGCTTAGCTCCTACGAGCAGTACTTC. Translating gives CASSLPPAQLSSYEQYF.

The count of this clone is one. The chain recombines TRBV7-9 with TRBJ1-5; unclear D gene. Germline values: CDR1 SEHNR, CDR2 FQNEAQ (reference sequence). The CDR3 consists of 12 residues. Trimming took off 6 bases at V and 3 bases at J, with 6 bases between the two ends. As DNA, the CDR3 is TGTGCCAGCAGTGTTTTCAATCAGCCCCAGCATTTT. Translation gives CASSVFNQPQHF.

V and J are TRBV7-2 and TRBJ2-6; possible D gene TRBD2, 5 bases. The CDR3 runs to 17 residues. V lost 5 bases, J lost 1 base, and 15 bases lay in between. Germline CDR1 and CDR2: SGHTA and FQGNSA. The CDR3 protein is CASSPFGESSGANVLTF. The DNA for the CDR3 is TGTGCCAGCAGCCCTTTTGGGGAGTCTTCTGGGGCCAACGTCCTGACTTTC.

The CDR3 sequence is CASSLMVGPGANVLTF. In DNA form, the CDR3 reads TGTGCCAGCAGTTTAATGGTTGGTCCTGGGGCCAACGTCCTGACTTTC. The genes are TRBV28 and TRBJ2-6, with no clear D. There are 16 residues in the CDR3. V lost 2 bases and J 2 bases, leaving 10 bases between the germline ends. Germline V gene data show CDR1 as MDHEN and CDR2 as SYDVKM.

Concerning this clone itself: The junction departs from germline at one end; a sequencing error may be responsible. J is TRBJ2-1 and V is TRBV27, with 15 bases matching TRBD2. This CDR3 is 15 amino acids long. Germline assignment: CDR1 MNHEY and CDR2 SMNVEV (reference sequence). CDR3 protein: CATSSGLAGGSEQFF. Here the CDR3 DNA reads TGTGCCACCAGTTCGGGACTAGCGGGAGGTAGTGAGCAGTTCTTC.

The gene calls are TRBV7-3 and TRBJ2-1; 12 bases map to TRBD2. Germline-derived CDR1 and CDR2 are SGHTA and FQGTGA. J lost 4 bases, V lost 5 bases, and 3 bases had no gene match. The CDR3 is 15 amino acids. For the CDR3, the DNA is TGTGCCAGCAGCCCCGGACTAGCGGGATACAATGAGCAGTTCTTC. Amino acid sequence: CASSPGLAGYNEQFF.

This chain uses TRBV12-5 with TRBJ2-1; no clear D gene. With 7 bases removed from V and 2 bases from J, the gap between germline ends came to 18 bases. This CDR3 region has 16 residues. Germline values: CDR1 LGHNT, CDR2 FRNRAP. CDR3 loop: CASAPPYGPTYNEQFF. In DNA, the CDR3 is TGTGCTAGTGCCCCCCCGTACGGGCCCACCTACAATGAGCAGTTCTTC.

The chain links TRBV5-6 to TRBJ2-7, with D possibly matching TRBD1 (6 bases). The CDR3 is made up of 14 amino acids. Trimming cost V 1 base and J 4 bases, with 12 bases left between them. The germline gives CDR1 SGHDT, CDR2 YYEEEE. Here the CDR3 reads CASSLRVGGYEQYV. In nucleotides, the CDR3 is TGTGCCAGCAGCTTGAGGGTAGGGGGATACGAGCAGTACGTC.

This clone was detected a few times. J is TRBJ1-1 and V is TRBV2; D possibly corresponds to TRBD1 (5 bases). This CDR3 spans 13 amino acids. Trimming removed 6 bases from V and 1 base from J, with 9 bases in between. Per the germline V gene, CDR1 is SNHLY and CDR2 is FYNNEI. CDR3 sequence (DNA): TGTGCCAGCAGACCCGACAGGAACACTGAAGCTTTCTTT. This encodes CASRPDRNTEAFF.

This chain joins TRBV30 and TRBJ1-4; no clear D gene. This CDR3 has 14 residues. V was cut by 4 bases and J by 5 bases, with 14 bases left in between. CDR1 is GTSNPN, CDR2 SVGIG, per germline (reference sequence). CDR3 residues: CAWTFSGANEKLFF. CDR3 DNA sequence: TGTGCCTGGACCTTTTCGGGTGCAAATGAAAAACTGTTTTTT.

This clone was detected only once. This chain joins TRBV6-1 and TRBJ1-4; the match to TRBD1 covers 7 bases. Germline values: CDR1 MNHNS, CDR2 SASEGT. Trimming at V came to 4 bases and at J to 7 bases, leaving 9 bases not matched to a gene. The CDR3 totals 15 residues. For the CDR3, the DNA is TGTGCCAGCAGTGCCCTACAGGGGTGGGGTGAAAAACTGTTTTTT. Its translation: CASSALQGWGEKLFF.

V gene TRBV7-7 combines with J gene TRBJ2-5, with 7 bases identical to TRBD1. The J segment lost 2 bases and the V segment lost 3 bases, leaving 3 bases of the junction unmatched. There are 14 residues in the CDR3. Germline-derived CDR1 and CDR2 are SSHAT and FNYEAQ (reference sequence). The CDR3 coding sequence is TGTGCCAGCAGCTTGTTACAGGGGCAAGAGACCCAGTACTTC. Its protein is CASSLLQGQETQYF.

The V gene is TRBV25-1, the J gene TRBJ2-7, with TRBD1 matching over 9 bases. The ends lost 6 bases at V and 2 bases at J; junction bases unmatched: 5. CDR3 length: 14 amino acids. The germline V gene encodes CDR1 MGHDK and CDR2 SYGVNS. The CDR3 DNA reads TGTGCCAGCAGGGCCGGGACAGGGACCTACGAGCAGTACTTC. It codes for CASRAGTGTYEQYF.

The V gene is TRBV11-2, the J gene TRBJ2-7; no definite D call. Germline V gene sequence: CDR1 SGHAT, CDR2 FQNNGV. The V gene lost 5 bases and the J gene lost 0 bases, with 14 bases spanning the gap. This CDR3 has 15 residues. As DNA, the CDR3 is TGTGCCAGCAGCCCGTTCGCAGGTAGCTCCTACGAGCAGTACTTC. Residues: CASSPFAGSSYEQYF.

The gene calls are TRBV29-1 and TRBJ2-2, with unresolved D. Germline CDR1 is SQVTM and CDR2 is ANQGSEA. Trimming pared 1 base from V and 4 bases from J, leaving 10 bases between. This CDR3 region has 14 residues. CDR3 in amino acids: CSVEGGQSTGELFF. The CDR3 DNA is TGCAGCGTTGAAGGTGGGCAATCCACCGGGGAGCTGTTTTTT.

The rearrangement joins TRBV7-9 to TRBJ2-2; 10 positions match TRBD2. Germline V gene data show CDR1 as SEHNR and CDR2 as FQNEAQ (reference sequence). The CDR3 is 17 residues long. V lost 0 bases to trimming and J lost 5 bases; unmatched junction nucleotides: 6. This chain's CDR3 is CASSLAPASGGTGELFF. The CDR3 nucleotides read TGTGCCAGCAGCTTAGCCCCGGCTAGCGGGGGTACCGGGGAGCTGTTTTTT. Based on the CDR3 plus reference TRBV7-9 and TRBJ2-2, the full variable domain is DTGVSQNPRHKITKRGQNVTFRCDPISEHNRLYWYRQTLGQGPEFLTYFQNEAQLEKSRLLSDRFSAERPKGSFSTLEIQRTEQGDSAMYLCASSLAPASGGTGELFFGEGSRLTVL.

The CDR3 sequence: CASSWGVGTPNTEAFF. For the CDR3, the DNA is TGTGCCAGCAGCTGGGGGGTTGGGACACCCAACACTGAAGCTTTCTTT. This chain links TRBV5-6 with TRBJ1-1; TRBD1 might be the D (6 bases). Per germline, CDR1 SGHDT and CDR2 YYEEEE. This CDR3 spans 16 amino acids. The V gene lost 3 bases and the J gene lost 2 bases, with 17 bases spanning the gap.

This sequence joins TRBV28 and TRBJ2-3, with 15 bases matching TRBD2. This CDR3 spans 17 amino acids. Germline V lookup: CDR1 MDHEN, CDR2 SYDVKM. The V and J ends lost 6 bases and 2 bases, in that order; junction bases with no gene match: 6. The CDR3 here is CASRGTSGGRVTDTQYF. The CDR3 DNA reads TGTGCCAGCAGAGGGACTAGCGGGGGGCGGGTCACAGATACGCAGTATTTT.

The chain carries TRBV11-2 and TRBJ2-1; 11 bases are a match to TRBD2. Trimming removed 4 bases from V and 0 bases from J; junction bases left unmatched: 11. The CDR3 runs to 19 residues. Germline CDR1 SGHAT, CDR2 FQNNGV. This CDR3 reads CASSSPPLAGGLSYNEQFF. In nucleotides, the CDR3 is TGTGCCAGCAGCTCCCCTCCCCTAGCGGGGGGACTCTCCTACAATGAGCAGTTCTTC.

The DNA for the CDR3 is TGTGCCAGCAGCTCCGGGACTAGCGGGAGCTTTTTGAACGAGACCCAGTACTTC. It translates to CASSSGTSGSFLNETQYF. The V gene is TRBV7-3, the J gene TRBJ2-5; the match to TRBD2 covers 14 bases. V shed 4 bases and J 5 bases; nucleotides not matched to a gene: 12. The germline V gene encodes CDR1 SGHTA and CDR2 FQGTGA. The CDR3 is made up of 18 amino acids.

The chain carries TRBV28 and TRBJ1-2; 7 nucleotides align to TRBD1. V shed 5 bases and J 1 base; nucleotides not matched to a gene: 7. CDR3 length: 15 residues. Germline CDR1 is MDHEN and CDR2 is SYDVKM. DNA of the CDR3: TGTGCCAGCAGTCGCCCCGGGACAGATAACTATGGCTACACCTTC. Protein sequence: CASSRPGTDNYGYTF.

V is TRBV7-9 and J is TRBJ2-1, with 8 bases identical to TRBD2. CDR3 length equals 14 residues. Germline V gives CDR1 SEHNR, CDR2 FQNEAQ (reference sequence). Losses at the gene ends were 1 base for V and 15 bases for J; bases not matched to a gene: 11. The CDR3 bases are TGTGCCAGCAGCTTAGTTGGAGCGGGAGAAGTCCTGTTCTTC. Its protein is CASSLVGAGEVLFF.

This chain uses TRBV10-1 with TRBJ1-1; D remains unclear. The CDR3 spans 14 residues. Trimming removed 2 bases from V and 4 bases from J, with 11 bases in between. From germline, CDR1 is WNHNN and CDR2 SYGVQD (reference sequence). Here the CDR3 DNA reads TGCGCCAGCAGTGAGGCCCCGTGGGGCACTGAAGCTTTCTTT. This gives the protein CASSEAPWGTEAFF.

This clone was seen a single time. V and J are TRBV27 and TRBJ2-3; possible D gene TRBD1, 5 bases. Germline V gene lookup returns CDR1 MNHEY and CDR2 SMNVEV (reference sequence). V was cut by 3 bases and J by 2 bases, with 15 bases left in between. The CDR3 length is 16 residues. The CDR3 sequence: CASSLIEVGPTDTQYF. The CDR3 DNA reads TGTGCCAGCAGTTTGATCGAGGTGGGGCCCACAGATACGCAGTATTTT.

The rearrangement joins TRBV4-1 to TRBJ2-7; the D is unclear. V was clipped by 0 bases and J by 3 bases, with 12 bases between them. The CDR3 contains 15 residues. Germline V lookup: CDR1 MGHRA, CDR2 YSYEKL. The CDR3 bases are TGCGCCAGCAGCCAAGAGCCGCGGAATCTCTACGAGCAGTACTTC. Encoded protein: CASSQEPRNLYEQYF.